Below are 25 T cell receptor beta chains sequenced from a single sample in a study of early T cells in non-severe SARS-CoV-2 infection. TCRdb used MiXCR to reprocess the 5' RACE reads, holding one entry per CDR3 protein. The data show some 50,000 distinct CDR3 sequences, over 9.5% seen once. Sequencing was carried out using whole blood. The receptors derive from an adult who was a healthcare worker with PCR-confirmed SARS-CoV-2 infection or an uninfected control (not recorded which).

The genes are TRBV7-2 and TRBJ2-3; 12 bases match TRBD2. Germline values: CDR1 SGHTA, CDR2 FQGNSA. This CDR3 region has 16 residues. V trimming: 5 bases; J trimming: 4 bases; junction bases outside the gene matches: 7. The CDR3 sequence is CASSLLAGGGPDTQYF. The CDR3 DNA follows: TGTGCCAGCAGCCTCCTAGCGGGAGGGGGGCCAGATACGCAGTATTTT.

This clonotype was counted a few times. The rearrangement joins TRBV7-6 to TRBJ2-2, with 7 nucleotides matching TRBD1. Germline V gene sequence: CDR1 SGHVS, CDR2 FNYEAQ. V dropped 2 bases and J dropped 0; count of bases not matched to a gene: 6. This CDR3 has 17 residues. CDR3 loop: CASSLMRGQPNTGELFF. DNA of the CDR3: TGTGCCAGCAGCTTAATGAGGGGACAGCCGAACACCGGGGAGCTGTTTTTT. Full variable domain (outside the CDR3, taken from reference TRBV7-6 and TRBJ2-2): GAGVSQSPRYKVTKRGQDVALRCDPISGHVSLYWYRQALGQGPEFLTYFNYEAQQDKSGLPNDRFSAERPEGSISTLTIQRTEQRDSAMYRCASSLMRGQPNTGELFFGEGSRLTVL.

The CDR3 DNA reads TGTGCCAGCAGCCAAGCCGGGACATCCTACGAGCAGTACTTC. The encoded protein is CASSQAGTSYEQYF. The chain has TRBV3-1 and TRBJ2-7; a weak D match, TRBD1 (6 bases). This CDR3 comprises 14 residues. Germline assignment: CDR1 LGHDT and CDR2 YNNKEL (reference sequence). The V end was cut by 1 base, the J end by 1 base, with 8 bases between.

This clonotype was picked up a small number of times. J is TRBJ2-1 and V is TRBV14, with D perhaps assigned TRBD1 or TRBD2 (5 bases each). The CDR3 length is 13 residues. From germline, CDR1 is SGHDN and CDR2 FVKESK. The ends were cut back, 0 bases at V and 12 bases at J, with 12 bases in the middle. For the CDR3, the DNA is TGTGCCAGCAGCCAAGACAGGGAGATGCGGCAGTTCTTC. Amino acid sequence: CASSQDREMRQFF.

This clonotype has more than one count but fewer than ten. CDR3 protein: CSASAGAYNEQFF. Written as DNA, the CDR3 is TGCAGTGCTAGCGCGGGAGCCTACAATGAGCAGTTCTTC. The chain is built from TRBV20-1 and TRBJ2-1; 7 bases map to TRBD2. The V segment lost 3 bases and the J segment 2 bases; nucleotides outside the gene matches: 1. The CDR3 totals 13 residues. Germline values: CDR1 DFQATT, CDR2 SNEGSKA (reference sequence).

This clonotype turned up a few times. CDR3 in amino acids: CASSQGLVYEQYF. In DNA, the CDR3 is TGTGCCAGCAGCCAAGGACTCGTCTACGAGCAGTACTTC. The chain joins TRBV3-1 to TRBJ2-7; no clear D gene. There are 13 residues in the CDR3. Germline values: CDR1 LGHDT, CDR2 YNNKEL (reference sequence). Deletions cut 1 base from V and 3 bases from J, with 7 bases between.

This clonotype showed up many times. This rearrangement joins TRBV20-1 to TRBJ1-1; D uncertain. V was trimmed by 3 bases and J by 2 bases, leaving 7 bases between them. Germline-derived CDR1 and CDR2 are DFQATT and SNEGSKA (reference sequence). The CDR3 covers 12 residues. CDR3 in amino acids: CSASALNTEAFF. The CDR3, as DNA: TGCAGTGCTAGTGCACTAAACACTGAAGCTTTCTTT.

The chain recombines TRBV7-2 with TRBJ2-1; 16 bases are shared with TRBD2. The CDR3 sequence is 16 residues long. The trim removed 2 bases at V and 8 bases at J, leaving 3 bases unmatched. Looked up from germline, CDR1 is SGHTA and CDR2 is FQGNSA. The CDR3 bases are TGTGCCAGCAGCTTACTGGGACTAGCGGGGGGGTATGAGCAGTTCTTC. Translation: CASSLLGLAGGYEQFF.

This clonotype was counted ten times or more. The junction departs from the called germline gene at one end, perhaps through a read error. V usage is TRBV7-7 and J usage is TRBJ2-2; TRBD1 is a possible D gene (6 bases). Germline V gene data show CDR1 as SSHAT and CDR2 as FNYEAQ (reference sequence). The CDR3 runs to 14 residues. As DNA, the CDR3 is TGTGCTAGCAGCTTAGTAGGGGGCACCGGGGAGCTGTTTTTT. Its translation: CASSLVGGTGELFF.

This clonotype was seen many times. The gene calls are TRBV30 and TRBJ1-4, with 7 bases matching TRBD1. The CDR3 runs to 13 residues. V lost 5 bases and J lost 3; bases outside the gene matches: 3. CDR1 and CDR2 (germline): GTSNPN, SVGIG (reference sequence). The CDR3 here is CAWDDRANEKLFF. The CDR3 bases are TGTGCCTGGGATGACAGGGCTAATGAAAAACTGTTTTTT.

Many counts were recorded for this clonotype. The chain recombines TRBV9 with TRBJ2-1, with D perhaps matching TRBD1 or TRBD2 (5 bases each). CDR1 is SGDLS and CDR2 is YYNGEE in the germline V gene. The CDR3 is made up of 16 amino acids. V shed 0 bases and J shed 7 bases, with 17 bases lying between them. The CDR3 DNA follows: TGTGCCAGCAGCGTAGCCGAGGGGCCCGGCCTAAATGAGCAGTTCTTC. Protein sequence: CASSVAEGPGLNEQFF.

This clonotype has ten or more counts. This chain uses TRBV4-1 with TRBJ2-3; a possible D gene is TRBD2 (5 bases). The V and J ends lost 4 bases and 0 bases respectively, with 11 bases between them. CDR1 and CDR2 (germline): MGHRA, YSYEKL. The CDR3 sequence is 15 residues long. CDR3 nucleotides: TGCGCCAGCAGCCTGAGCGGTACTAGCACAGATACGCAGTATTTT. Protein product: CASSLSGTSTDTQYF.

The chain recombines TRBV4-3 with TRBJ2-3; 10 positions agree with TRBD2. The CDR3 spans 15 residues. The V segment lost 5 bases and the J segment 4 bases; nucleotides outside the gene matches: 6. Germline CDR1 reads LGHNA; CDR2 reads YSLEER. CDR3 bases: TGCGCCAGCAGCAAACTAGGACTAGCGGCAGATACGCAGTATTTT. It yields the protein CASSKLGLAADTQYF.

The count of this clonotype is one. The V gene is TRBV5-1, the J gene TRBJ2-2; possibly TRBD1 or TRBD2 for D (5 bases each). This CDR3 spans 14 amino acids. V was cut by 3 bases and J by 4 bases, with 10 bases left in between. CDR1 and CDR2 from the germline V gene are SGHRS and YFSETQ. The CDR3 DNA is TGCGCCAGCAGCTCGGGACCCTCCACCGGGGAGCTGTTTTTT. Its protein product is CASSSGPSTGELFF.

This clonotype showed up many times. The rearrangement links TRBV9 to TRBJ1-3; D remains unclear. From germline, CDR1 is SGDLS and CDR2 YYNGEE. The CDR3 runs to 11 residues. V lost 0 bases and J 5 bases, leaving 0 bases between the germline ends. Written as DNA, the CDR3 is TGTGCCAGCAGCGTAGGAAACACCATATATTTT. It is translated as CASSVGNTIYF.

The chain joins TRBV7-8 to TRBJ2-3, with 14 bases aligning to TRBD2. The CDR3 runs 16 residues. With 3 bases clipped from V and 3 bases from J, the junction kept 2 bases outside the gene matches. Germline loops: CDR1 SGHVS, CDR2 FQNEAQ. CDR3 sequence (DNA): TGTGCCAGCAGCTTGACTAGCGGGGGGGAGACAGATACGCAGTATTTT. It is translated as CASSLTSGGETDTQYF.

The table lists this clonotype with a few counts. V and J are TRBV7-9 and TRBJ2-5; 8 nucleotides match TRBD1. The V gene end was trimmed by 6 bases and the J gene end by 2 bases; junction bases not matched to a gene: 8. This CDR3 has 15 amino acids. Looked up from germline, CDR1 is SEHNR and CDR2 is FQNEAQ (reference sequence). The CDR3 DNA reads TGTGCCAGCAGATTTAATACAGGGGGACAAGAGACCCAGTACTTC. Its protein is CASRFNTGGQETQYF.

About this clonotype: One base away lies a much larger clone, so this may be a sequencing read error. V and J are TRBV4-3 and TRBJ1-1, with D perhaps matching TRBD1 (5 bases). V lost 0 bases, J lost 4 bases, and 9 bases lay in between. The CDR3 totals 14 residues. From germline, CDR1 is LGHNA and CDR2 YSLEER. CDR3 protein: CASSQDWGGTEAFF. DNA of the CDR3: TGCGCCAGCAGCCAAGACTGGGGCGGCACTGAAGCTTTCTTT.

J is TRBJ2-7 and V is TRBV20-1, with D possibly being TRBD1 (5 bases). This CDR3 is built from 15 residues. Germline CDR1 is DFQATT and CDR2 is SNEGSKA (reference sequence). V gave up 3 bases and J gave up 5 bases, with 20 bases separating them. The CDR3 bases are TGCAGTGCTAGTCAGAGGCATTTTGGCAGGGACGAGCAGTACTTC. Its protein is CSASQRHFGRDEQYF.

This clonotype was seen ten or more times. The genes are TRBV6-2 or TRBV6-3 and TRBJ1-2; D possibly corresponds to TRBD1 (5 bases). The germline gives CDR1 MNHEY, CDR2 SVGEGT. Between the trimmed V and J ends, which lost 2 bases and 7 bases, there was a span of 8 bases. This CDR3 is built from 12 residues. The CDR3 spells CASSYPGSGYTF. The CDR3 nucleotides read TGTGCCAGCAGTTACCCAGGGAGTGGCTACACCTTC.

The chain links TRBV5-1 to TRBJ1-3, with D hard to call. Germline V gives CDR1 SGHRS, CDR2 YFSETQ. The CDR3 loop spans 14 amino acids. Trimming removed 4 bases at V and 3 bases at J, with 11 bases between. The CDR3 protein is CASSPGGFGNTIYF. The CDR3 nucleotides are TGCGCCAGCAGCCCAGGCGGGTTTGGAAACACCATATATTTT.

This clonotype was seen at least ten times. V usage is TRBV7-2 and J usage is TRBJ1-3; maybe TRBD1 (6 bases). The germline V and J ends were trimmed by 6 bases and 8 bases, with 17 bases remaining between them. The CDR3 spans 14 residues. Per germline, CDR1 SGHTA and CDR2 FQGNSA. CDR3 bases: TGTGCCAGCAGAAGACTTGCAGGGGTACACACCATATATTTT. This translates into CASRRLAGVHTIYF.

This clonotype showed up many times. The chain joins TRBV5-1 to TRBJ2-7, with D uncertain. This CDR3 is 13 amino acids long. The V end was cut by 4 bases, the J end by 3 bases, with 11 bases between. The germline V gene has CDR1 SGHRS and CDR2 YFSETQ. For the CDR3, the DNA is TGCGCCAGCAGCCCCGCGATAGGCTACGAGCAGTACTTC. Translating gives CASSPAIGYEQYF.

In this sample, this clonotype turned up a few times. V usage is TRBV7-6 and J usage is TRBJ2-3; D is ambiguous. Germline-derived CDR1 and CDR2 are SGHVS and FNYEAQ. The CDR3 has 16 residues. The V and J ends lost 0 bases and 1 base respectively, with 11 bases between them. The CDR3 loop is CASSLAGRSRTDTQYF. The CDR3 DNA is TGTGCCAGCAGCTTAGCGGGCCGGTCCCGCACAGATACGCAGTATTTT.

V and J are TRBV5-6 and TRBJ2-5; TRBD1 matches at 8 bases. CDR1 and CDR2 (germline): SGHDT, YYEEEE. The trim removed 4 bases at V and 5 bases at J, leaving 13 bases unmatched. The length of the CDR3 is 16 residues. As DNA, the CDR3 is TGTGCCAGCAGCCCTACTATCGGACAGGGAGAGGAGACCCAGTACTTC. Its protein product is CASSPTIGQGEETQYF.